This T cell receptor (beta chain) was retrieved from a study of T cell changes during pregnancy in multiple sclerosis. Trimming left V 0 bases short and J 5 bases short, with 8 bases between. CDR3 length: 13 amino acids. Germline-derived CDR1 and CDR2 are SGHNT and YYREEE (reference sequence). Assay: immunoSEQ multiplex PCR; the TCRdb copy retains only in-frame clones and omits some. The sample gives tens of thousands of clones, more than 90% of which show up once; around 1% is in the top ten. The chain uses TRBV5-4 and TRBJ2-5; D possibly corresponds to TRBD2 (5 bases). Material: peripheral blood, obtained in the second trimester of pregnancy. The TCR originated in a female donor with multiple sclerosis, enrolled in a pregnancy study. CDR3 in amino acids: CASSLAGVETQYF. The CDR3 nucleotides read TGTGCCAGCAGCTTGGCCGGGGTGGAGACCCAGTACTTC.